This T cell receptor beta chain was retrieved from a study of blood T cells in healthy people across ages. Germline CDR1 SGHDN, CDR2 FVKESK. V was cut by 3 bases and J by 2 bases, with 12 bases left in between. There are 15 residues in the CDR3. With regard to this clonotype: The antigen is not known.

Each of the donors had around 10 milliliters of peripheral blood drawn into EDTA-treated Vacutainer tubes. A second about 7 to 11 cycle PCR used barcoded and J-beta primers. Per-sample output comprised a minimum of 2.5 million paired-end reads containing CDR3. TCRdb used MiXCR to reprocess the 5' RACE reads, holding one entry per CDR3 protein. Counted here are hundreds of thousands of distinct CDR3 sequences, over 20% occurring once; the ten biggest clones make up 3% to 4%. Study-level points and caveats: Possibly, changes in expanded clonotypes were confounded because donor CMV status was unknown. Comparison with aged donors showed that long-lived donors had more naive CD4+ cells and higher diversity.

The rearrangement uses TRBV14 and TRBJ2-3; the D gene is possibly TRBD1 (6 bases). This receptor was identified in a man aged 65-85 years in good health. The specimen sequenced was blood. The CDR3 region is CASSQNRVFTDTQYF. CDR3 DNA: TGTGCCAGCAGCCAGAACAGGGTGTTCACAGATACGCAGTATTTT.